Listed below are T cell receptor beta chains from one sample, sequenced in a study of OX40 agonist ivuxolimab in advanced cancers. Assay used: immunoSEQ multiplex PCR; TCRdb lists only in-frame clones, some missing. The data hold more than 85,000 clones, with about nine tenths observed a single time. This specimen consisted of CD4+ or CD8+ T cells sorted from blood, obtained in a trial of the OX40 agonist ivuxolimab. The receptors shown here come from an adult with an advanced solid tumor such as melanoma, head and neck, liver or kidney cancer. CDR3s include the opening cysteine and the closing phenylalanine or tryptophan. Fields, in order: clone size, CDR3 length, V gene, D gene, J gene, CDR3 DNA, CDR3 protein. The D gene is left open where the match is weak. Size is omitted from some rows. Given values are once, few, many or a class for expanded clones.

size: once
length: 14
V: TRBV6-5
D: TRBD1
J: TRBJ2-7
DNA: TGTGCCAGCAGTCGACAGGGGTACTCCTACGAGCAGTACTTC
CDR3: CASSRQGYSYEQYF

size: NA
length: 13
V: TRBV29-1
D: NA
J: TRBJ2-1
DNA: TGCAGCGTTGCTAGGGCCAGGTACAATGAGCAGTTCTTC
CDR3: CSVARARYNEQFF

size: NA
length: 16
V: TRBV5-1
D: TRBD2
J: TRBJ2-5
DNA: TGCGCCAGCAGCCCAACCATAGCGGGGCGGAAAGAGACCCAGTACTTC
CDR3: CASSPTIAGRKETQYF

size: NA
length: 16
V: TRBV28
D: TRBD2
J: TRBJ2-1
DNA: TGTGCCAGCAGTCGTTATACAGCGGGAGGAGGTAATGAGCAGTTCTTC
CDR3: CASSRYTAGGGNEQFF

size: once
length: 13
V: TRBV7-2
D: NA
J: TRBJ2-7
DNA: TGTGCCAGCAGCTTAGCGGCAGCCTACGAGCAGTACTTC
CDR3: CASSLAAAYEQYF

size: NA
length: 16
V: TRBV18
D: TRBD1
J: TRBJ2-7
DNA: TGTGCCAGCTCACCACGTAGGGGGACAGTCTCCTACGAGCAGTACTTC
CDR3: CASSPRRGTVSYEQYF

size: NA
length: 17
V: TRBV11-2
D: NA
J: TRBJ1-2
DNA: TGTGCCAGCAGCACGTCCCCGGGGGGGGGACTTAACTATGGCTACACCTTC
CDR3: CASSTSPGGGLNYGYTF

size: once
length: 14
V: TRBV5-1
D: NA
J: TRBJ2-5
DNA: TGCGCCAGCAGCTTCGTGGCCGGGCCCGAGACCCAGTACTTC
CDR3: CASSFVAGPETQYF

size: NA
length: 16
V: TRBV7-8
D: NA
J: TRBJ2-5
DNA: TGTGCCAGCAGCTTAGCGCTCCCCAGGGGTCAGGAGACCCAGTACTTC
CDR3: CASSLALPRGQETQYF

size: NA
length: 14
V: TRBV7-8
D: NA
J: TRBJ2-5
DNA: TGTGCCAGCAGCTTAGCTGGTGAACAAGAGACCCAGTACTTC
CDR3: CASSLAGEQETQYF

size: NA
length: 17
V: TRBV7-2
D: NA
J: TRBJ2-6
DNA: TGTGCCAGCAGTCAAACAGGCGCCAGCTCTGGGGCCAACGTCCTGACTTTC
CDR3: CASSQTGASSGANVLTF

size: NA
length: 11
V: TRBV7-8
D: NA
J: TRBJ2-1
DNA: TGTGCCAGCAGTCCTACATATGAGCAGTTCTTC
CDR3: CASSPTYEQFF

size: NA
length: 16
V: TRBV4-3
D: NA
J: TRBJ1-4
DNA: TGCGCCAGCAGCCAAGATTGGACAGCCCGTAATGAAAAACTGTTTTTT
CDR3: CASSQDWTARNEKLFF

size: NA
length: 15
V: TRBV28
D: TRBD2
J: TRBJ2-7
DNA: TGTGCCAGCAGTCCGGGAGGTAGCGGGAGCCACGAGCAGTACTTC
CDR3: CASSPGGSGSHEQYF

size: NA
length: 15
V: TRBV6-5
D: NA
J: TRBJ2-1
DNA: TGTGCCAGCAGTTACAACCCTAGCTCCTACAATGAGCAGTTCTTC
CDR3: CASSYNPSSYNEQFF

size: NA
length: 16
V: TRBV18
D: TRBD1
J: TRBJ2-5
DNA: TGTGCCAGCTCTCGGTGGACAGGGGGCCTCCAAGAGACCCAGTACTTC
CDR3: CASSRWTGGLQETQYF

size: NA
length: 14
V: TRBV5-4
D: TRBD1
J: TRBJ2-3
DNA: TGTGCCAGCAGCGAGAGACAGGGTGCAGATACGCAGTATTTT
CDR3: CASSERQGADTQYF

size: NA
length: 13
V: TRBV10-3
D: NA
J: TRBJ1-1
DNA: TGTGCCATCAGGGGACAACAGAACACTGAAGCTTTCTTT
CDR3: CAIRGQQNTEAFF

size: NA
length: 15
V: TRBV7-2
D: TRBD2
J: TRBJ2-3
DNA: TGTGCCAGCAGCTTTAGGACTAGTTTTTCAGATACGCAGTATTTT
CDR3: CASSFRTSFSDTQYF

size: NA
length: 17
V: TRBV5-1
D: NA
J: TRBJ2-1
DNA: TGCGCCAGCAGCTTTAGAGCGGGTGGGAGCTCCTACAATGAGCAGTTCTTC
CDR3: CASSFRAGGSSYNEQFF

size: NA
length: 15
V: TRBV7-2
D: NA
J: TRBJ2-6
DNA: TGTGCCAGCAGTGCTCACCTCTCTGGGGCCAACGTCCTGACTTTC
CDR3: CASSAHLSGANVLTF

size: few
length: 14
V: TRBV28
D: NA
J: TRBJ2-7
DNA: TGTGCCAGCAGTTTATTTGGGGGCTCCTACGAGCAGTACTTC
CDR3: CASSLFGGSYEQYF